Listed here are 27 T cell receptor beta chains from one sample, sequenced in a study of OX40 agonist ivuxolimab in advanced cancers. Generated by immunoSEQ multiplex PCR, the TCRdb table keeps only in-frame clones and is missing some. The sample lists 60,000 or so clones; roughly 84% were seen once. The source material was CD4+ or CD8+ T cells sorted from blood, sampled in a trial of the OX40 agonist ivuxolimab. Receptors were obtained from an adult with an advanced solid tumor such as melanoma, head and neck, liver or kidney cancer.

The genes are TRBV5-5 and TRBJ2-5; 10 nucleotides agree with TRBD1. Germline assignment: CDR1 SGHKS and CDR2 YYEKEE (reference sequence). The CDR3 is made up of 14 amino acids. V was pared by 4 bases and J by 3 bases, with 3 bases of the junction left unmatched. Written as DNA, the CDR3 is TGTGCCAGCAGCCCCGGGACAGGGGAAGAGACCCAGTACTTC. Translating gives CASSPGTGEETQYF.

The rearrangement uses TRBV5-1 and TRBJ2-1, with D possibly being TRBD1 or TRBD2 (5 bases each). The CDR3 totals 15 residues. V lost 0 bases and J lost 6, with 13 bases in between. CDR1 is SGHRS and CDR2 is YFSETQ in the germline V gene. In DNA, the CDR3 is TGCGCCAGCAGCTTGGTCGATAATGGGGGCAATGAGCAGTTCTTC. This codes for CASSLVDNGGNEQFF.

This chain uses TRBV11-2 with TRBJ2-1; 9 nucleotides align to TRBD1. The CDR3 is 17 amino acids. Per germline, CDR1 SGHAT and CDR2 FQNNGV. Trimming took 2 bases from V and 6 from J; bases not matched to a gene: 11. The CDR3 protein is CASSLLGVGQGPNEQFF. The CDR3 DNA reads TGTGCCAGCAGCTTACTGGGGGTGGGACAGGGCCCCAATGAGCAGTTCTTC.

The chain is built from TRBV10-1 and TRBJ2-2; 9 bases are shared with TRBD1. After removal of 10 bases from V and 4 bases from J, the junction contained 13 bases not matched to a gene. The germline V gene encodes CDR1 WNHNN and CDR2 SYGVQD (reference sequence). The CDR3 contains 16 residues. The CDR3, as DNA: TGCGCCACGTCAAGTGACAGGGACAGGGTCACCGGGGAGCTGTTTTTT. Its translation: CATSSDRDRVTGELFF.

This CDR3 is CASSYTQGTEAFF. The CDR3 nucleotides read TGTGCCAGCAGCTATACACAGGGCACTGAAGCTTTCTTT. The chain joins TRBV7-8 to TRBJ1-1; D is possibly TRBD1 (6 bases). The germline CDR1 and CDR2 sequences are SGHVS and FQNEAQ. This CDR3 comprises 13 residues. V shed 4 bases and J shed 4 bases, with 10 bases lying between them.

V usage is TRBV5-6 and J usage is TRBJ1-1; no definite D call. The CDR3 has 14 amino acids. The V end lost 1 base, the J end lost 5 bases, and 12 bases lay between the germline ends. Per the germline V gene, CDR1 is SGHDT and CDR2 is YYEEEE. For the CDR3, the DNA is TGTGCCAGCAGCTTGTCGTGGGGTCAAACTGAAGCTTTCTTT. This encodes CASSLSWGQTEAFF.

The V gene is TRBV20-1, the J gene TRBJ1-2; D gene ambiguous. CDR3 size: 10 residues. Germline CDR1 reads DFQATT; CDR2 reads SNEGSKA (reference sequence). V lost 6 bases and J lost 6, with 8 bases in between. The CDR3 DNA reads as TGCAGTGCAGAGTTTAATGGCTACACCTTC. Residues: CSAEFNGYTF.

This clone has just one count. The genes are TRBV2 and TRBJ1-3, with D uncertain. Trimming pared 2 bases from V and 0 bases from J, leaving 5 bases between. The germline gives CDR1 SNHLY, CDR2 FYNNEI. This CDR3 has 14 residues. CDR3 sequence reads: CASSELISGNTIYF. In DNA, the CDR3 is TGTGCCAGCAGTGAACTGATCTCTGGAAACACCATATATTTT.

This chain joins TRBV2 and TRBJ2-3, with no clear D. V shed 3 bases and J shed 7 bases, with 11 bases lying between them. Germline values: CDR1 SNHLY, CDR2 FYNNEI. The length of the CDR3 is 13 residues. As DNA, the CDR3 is TGTGCCAGCAGTGACCAGGATACTTATACGCAGTATTTT. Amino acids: CASSDQDTYTQYF.

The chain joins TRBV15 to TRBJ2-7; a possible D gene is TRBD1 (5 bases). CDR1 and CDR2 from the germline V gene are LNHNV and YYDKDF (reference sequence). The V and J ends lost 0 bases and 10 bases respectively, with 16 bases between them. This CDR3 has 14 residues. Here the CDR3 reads CATSREADTRRQYF. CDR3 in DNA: TGTGCCACCAGCAGAGAGGCGGACACCCGTCGCCAGTACTTC. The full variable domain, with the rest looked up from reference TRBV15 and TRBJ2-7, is DAMVIQNPRYQVTQFGKPVTLSCSQTLNHNVMYWYQQKSSQAPKLLFHYYDKDFNNEADTPDNFQSRRPNTSFCFLDIRSPGLGDTAMYLCATSREADTRRQYFGPGTRLTVT.

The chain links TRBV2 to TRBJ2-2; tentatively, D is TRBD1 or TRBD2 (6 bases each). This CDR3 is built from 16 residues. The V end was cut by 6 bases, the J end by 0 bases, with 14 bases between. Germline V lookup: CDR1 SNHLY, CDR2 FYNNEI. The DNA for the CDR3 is TGTGCCAGCAGAAGGGGGGCGGGGTCGAACACCGGGGAGCTGTTTTTT. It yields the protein CASRRGAGSNTGELFF.

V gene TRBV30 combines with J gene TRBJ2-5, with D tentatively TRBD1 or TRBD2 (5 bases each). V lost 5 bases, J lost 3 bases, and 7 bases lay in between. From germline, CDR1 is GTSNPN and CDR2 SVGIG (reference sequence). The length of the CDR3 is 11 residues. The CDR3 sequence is CAWGTEETQYF. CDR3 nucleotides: TGTGCCTGGGGGACGGAAGAGACCCAGTACTTC. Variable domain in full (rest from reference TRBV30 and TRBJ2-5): SQTIHQWPATLVQPVGSPLSLECTVEGTSNPNLYWYRQAAGRGLQLLFYSVGIGQISSEVPQNLSASRPQDRQFILSSKKLLLSDSGFYLCAWGTEETQYFGPGTRLLVL.

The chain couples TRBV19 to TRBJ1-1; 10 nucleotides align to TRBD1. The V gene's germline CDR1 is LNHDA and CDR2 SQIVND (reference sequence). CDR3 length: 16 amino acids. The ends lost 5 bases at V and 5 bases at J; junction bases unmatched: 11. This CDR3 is CASSFSGTGVGTEAFF. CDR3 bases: TGTGCCAGTAGTTTCTCCGGGACAGGGGTTGGGACTGAAGCTTTCTTT. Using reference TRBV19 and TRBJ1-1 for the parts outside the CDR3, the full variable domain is DGGITQSPKYLFRKEGQNVTLSCEQNLNHDAMYWYRQDPGQGLRLIYYSQIVNDFQKGDIAEGYSVSREKKESFPLTVTSAQKNPTAFYLCASSFSGTGVGTEAFFGQGTRLTVV.

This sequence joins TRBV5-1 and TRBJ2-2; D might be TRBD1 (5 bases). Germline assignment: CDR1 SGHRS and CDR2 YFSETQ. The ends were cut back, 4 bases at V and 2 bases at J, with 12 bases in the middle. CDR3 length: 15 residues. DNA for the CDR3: TGCGCCAGCAGCCTGATAGGACAAAACACCGGGGAGCTGTTTTTT. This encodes CASSLIGQNTGELFF.

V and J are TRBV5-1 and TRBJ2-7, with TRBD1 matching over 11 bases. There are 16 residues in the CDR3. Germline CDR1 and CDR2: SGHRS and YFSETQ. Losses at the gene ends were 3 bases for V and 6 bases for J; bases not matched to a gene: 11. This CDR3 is CASSSTRPGQGGEQYF. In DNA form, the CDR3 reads TGCGCCAGCAGCTCGACGAGACCGGGACAGGGGGGCGAGCAGTACTTC.

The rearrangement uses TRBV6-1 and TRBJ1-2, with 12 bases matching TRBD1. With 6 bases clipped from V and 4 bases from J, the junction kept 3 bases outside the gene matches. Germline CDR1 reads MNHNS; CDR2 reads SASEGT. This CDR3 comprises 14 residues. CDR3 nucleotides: TGTGCCAGCAGAGGGACAGGGGGCGCCTATGGCTACACCTTC. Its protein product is CASRGTGGAYGYTF.

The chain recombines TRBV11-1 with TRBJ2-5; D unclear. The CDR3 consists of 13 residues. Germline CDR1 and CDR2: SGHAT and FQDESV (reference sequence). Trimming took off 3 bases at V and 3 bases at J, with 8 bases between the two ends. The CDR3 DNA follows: TGTGCCAGCAGCTTGCACAGAAAAGAGACCCAGTACTTC. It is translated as CASSLHRKETQYF.

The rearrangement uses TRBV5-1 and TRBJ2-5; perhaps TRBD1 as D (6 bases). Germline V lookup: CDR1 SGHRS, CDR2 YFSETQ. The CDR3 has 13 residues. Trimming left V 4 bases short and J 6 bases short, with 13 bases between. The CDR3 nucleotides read TGCGCCAGCAGCATACAGGGCGAGAAGACCCAGTACTTC. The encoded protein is CASSIQGEKTQYF. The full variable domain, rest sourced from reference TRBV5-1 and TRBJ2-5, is KAGVTQTPRYLIKTRGQQVTLSCSPISGHRSVSWYQQTPGQGLQFLFEYFSETQRNKGNFPGRFSGRQFSNSRSEMNVSTLELGDSALYLCASSIQGEKTQYFGPGTRLLVL.

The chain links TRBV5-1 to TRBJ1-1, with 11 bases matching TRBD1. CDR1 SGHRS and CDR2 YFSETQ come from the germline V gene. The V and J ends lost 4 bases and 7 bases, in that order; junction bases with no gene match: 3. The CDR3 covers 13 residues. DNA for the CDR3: TGCGCCAGCAGCGGACAGGGGGCTTTTGAAGCTTTCTTT. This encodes CASSGQGAFEAFF.

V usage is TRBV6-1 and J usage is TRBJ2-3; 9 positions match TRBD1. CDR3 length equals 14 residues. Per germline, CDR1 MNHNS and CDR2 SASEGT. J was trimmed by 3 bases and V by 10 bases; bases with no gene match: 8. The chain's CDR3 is CATMPGQGTDTQYF. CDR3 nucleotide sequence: TGTGCCACCATGCCGGGACAGGGTACAGATACGCAGTATTTT.

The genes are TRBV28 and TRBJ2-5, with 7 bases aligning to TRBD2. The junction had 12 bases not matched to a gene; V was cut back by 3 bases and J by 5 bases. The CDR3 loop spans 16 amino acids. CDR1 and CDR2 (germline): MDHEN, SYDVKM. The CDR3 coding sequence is TGTGCCAGCAGTTTCGCGACCAGCGGGATTACGGAGACCCAGTACTTC. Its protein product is CASSFATSGITETQYF. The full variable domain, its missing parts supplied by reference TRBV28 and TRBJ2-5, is DVKVTQSSRYLVKRTGEKVFLECVQDMDHENMFWYRQDPGLGLRLIYFSYDVKMKEKGDIPEGYSVSREKKERFSLILESASTNQTSMYLCASSFATSGITETQYFGPGTRLLVL.

The CDR3 DNA reads TGTGCCAGCAGCGTTAGCGGGCTCTCCTACAATGAGCAGTTCTTC. The encoded protein is CASSVSGLSYNEQFF. The rearrangement links TRBV7-2 to TRBJ2-1, with TRBD2 matching 7 bases. This CDR3 region has 15 residues. Germline CDR1 SGHTA, CDR2 FQGNSA. Trimming removed 5 bases from V and 0 bases from J; junction bases left unmatched: 4. The variable domain in full, completed from reference TRBV7-2 and TRBJ2-1, reads GAGVSQSPSNKVTEKGKDVELRCDPISGHTALYWYRQSLGQGLEFLIYFQGNSAPDKSGLPSDRFSAERTGGSVSTLTIQRTQQEDSAVYLCASSVSGLSYNEQFFGPGTRLTVL.

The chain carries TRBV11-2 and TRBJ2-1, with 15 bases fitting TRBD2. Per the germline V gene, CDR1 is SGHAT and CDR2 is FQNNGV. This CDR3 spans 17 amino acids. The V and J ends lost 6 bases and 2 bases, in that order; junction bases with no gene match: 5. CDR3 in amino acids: CASRGTSGGPPYNEQFF. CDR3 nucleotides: TGTGCCAGCAGGGGGACTAGCGGGGGGCCACCCTACAATGAGCAGTTCTTC.

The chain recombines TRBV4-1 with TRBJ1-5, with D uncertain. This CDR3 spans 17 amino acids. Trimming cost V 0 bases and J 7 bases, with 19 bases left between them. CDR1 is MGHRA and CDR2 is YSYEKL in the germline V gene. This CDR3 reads CASSQDGSRPPEQPQHF. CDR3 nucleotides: TGCGCCAGCAGCCAAGATGGGAGTAGGCCCCCGGAGCAGCCCCAGCATTTT.

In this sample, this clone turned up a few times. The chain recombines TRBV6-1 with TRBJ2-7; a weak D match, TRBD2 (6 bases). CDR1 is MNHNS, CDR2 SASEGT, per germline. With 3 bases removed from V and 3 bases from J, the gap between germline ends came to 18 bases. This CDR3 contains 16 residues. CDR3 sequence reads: CASSDYNRGKRYEQYF. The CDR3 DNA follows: TGTGCCAGCAGTGATTATAATCGGGGGAAGCGCTACGAGCAGTACTTC.

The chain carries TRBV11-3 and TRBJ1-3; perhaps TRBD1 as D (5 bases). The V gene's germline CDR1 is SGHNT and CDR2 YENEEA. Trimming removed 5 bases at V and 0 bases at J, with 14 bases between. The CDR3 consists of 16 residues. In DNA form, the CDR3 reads TGTGCCAGCAGCCGGGGCGGGACGGACTCTGGAAACACCATATATTTT. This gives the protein CASSRGGTDSGNTIYF.

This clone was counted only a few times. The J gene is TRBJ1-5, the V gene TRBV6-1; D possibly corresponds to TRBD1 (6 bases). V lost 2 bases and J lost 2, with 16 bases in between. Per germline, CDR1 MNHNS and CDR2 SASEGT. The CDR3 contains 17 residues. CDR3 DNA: TGTGCCAGCAGTGAAAGGGCAGGCCAGGGGCGCAATCAGCCCCAGCATTTT. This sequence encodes CASSERAGQGRNQPQHF.